Each of the 8 T cell receptor beta chains below was sequenced from the same sample in a study of graft-versus-host responses after intestinal transplantation. The antigens of these receptors remain unknown. Profiled with immunoSEQ multiplex PCR; TCRdb holds only in-frame clones, not every one. In the table there are over 90,000 clones, 80% to 95% of which are singletons. The source material was unstimulated CD8+ T cells sorted from spleen or lymph node cells, sampled before intestinal transplant. These receptors all stem from a human donor who received an intestinal transplant.

The CDR3 bases are TGTGCCAGCAGTTACTCGAATAACTATGGCTACACCTTC. Translated: CASSYSNNYGYTF. This rearrangement joins TRBV6-5 to TRBJ1-2; D is undetermined. This CDR3 spans 13 amino acids. The germline CDR1 and CDR2 sequences are MNHEY and SVGAGI. Trimming cost V 0 bases and J 1 base, with 3 bases left between them.

The CDR3 reads CASSSPNWLAGGYTQYF. As DNA, the CDR3 is TGTGCCAGCAGCTCCCCCAACTGGCTAGCGGGGGGTTATACGCAGTATTTT. The chain couples TRBV5-4 to TRBJ2-3; 11 bases align to TRBD2. V was pared by 3 bases and J by 7 bases, with 13 bases of the junction left unmatched. Germline CDR1 reads SGHNT; CDR2 reads YYREEE (reference sequence). The CDR3 sequence is 17 residues long. The variable domain in full, with the rest retrieved from reference TRBV5-4 and TRBJ2-3, is ETGVTQSPTHLIKTRGQQVTLRCSSQSGHNTVSWYQQALGQGPQFIFQYYREEENGRGNFPPRFSGLQFPNYSSELNVNALELDDSALYLCASSSPNWLAGGYTQYFGPGTRLTVL.

The chain links TRBV9 to TRBJ2-3; TRBD2 is a possible D gene (5 bases). Germline V gene data show CDR1 as SGDLS and CDR2 as YYNGEE. The CDR3 is 14 residues long. The germline V and J ends were trimmed by 4 bases and 5 bases, with 14 bases remaining between them. In DNA form, the CDR3 reads TGTGCCAGCAGCCCGGGGTTCGTAGGAGATACGCAGTATTTT. Encoded protein: CASSPGFVGDTQYF.

V usage is TRBV7-9 and J usage is TRBJ2-2; D is uncertain. The germline V gene encodes CDR1 SEHNR and CDR2 FQNEAQ (reference sequence). The CDR3 runs to 13 residues. V lost 1 base and J 6 bases, leaving 6 bases between the germline ends. CDR3 sequence (DNA): TGTGCCAGCAGCTTAGGGGCGGCCGGGGAGCTGTTTTTT. It is translated as CASSLGAAGELFF. Based on the CDR3 plus reference TRBV7-9 and TRBJ2-2, the full variable domain is DTGVSQNPRHKITKRGQNVTFRCDPISEHNRLYWYRQTLGQGPEFLTYFQNEAQLEKSRLLSDRFSAERPKGSFSTLEIQRTEQGDSAMYLCASSLGAAGELFFGEGSRLTVL.

The chain has TRBV5-6 and TRBJ1-2; no reliable D call. CDR3 size: 14 residues. Looked up from germline, CDR1 is SGHDT and CDR2 is YYEEEE. V was trimmed by 4 bases and J by 4 bases, leaving 14 bases between them. The CDR3 sequence is CASSPSAAGYGYTF. The CDR3 DNA follows: TGTGCCAGCAGCCCGAGTGCGGCAGGCTATGGCTACACCTTC. The full variable domain, rest sourced from reference TRBV5-6 and TRBJ1-2, is DAGVTQSPTHLIKTRGQQVTLRCSPKSGHDTVSWYQQALGQGPQFIFQYYEEEERQRGNFPDRFSGHQFPNYSSELNVNALLLGDSALYLCASSPSAAGYGYTFGSGTRLTVV.

J is TRBJ2-5 and V is TRBV7-8; D gene ambiguous. Trimming removed 5 bases from V and 2 bases from J, with 15 bases in between. Germline V CDR1 and CDR2: SGHVS, FQNEAQ. This CDR3 contains 15 residues. As DNA, the CDR3 is TGTGCCAGCAGCACGATAAATGGGCCGCAAGAGACCCAGTACTTC. This sequence encodes CASSTINGPQETQYF. Supplemented by reference TRBV7-8 and TRBJ2-5, the full variable domain reads GAGVSQSPRYKVAKRGQDVALRCDPISGHVSLFWYQQALGQGPEFLTYFQNEAQLDKSGLPSDRFFAERPEGSVSTLKIQRTQQEDSAVYLCASSTINGPQETQYFGPGTRLLVL.

The V and J genes are TRBV29-1 and TRBJ2-7; D uncertain. Germline V gene sequence: CDR1 SQVTM, CDR2 ANQGSEA. This CDR3 is built from 13 residues. The V end was cut by 5 bases, the J end by 0 bases, with 11 bases between. The DNA for the CDR3 is TGCAGCGTTTTAAGCCCTACCTCCTACGAGCAGTACTTC. Translating gives CSVLSPTSYEQYF.

The J gene is TRBJ1-1, the V gene TRBV19; D is unresolved. From germline, CDR1 is LNHDA and CDR2 SQIVND (reference sequence). The V gene lost 10 bases and the J gene lost 3 bases, with 15 bases spanning the gap. The length of the CDR3 is 13 residues. This CDR3 reads CAISVGMDTEAFF. For the CDR3, the DNA is TGTGCCATCTCGGTGGGCATGGACACTGAAGCTTTCTTT.